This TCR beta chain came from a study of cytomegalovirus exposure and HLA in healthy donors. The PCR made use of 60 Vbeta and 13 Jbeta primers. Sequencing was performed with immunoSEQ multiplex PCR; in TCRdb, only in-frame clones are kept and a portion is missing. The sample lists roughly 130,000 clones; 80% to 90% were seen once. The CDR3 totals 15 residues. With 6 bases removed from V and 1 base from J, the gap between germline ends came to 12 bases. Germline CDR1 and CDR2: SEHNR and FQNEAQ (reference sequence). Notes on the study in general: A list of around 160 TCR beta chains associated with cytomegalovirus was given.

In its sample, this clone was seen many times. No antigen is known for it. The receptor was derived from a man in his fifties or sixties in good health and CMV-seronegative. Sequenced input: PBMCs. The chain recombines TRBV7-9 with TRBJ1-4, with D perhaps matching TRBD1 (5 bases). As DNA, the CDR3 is TGTGCCAGCAGTCTTGCAGGGTTAACTAATGAAAAACTGTTTTTT. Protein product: CASSLAGLTNEKLFF.